The 17 T cell receptor beta chains below all came from one sample that was sequenced in a study of blood T cell repertoires in COVID-19. Sequencing was performed with immunoSEQ multiplex PCR; in TCRdb, only in-frame clones are kept and a portion is missing. The sample records over 150,000 clones, 75% to 90% being singletons. The sample consisted of peripheral blood. The receptors were gathered from a woman of 80 years or more with active or convalescent COVID-19.

In this sample, this clone turned up once. CDR3 sequence: CASSAQGIRNTEAFF. The CDR3 DNA follows: TGTGCCAGCAGCGCTCAGGGTATTCGGAACACTGAAGCTTTCTTT. The chain carries TRBV7-2 and TRBJ1-1; possibly TRBD1 for D (5 bases). Germline loops: CDR1 SGHTA, CDR2 FQGNSA. This CDR3 spans 15 amino acids. V shed 5 bases and J shed 1 base, with 14 bases lying between them. The variable domain in full, with the rest retrieved from reference TRBV7-2 and TRBJ1-1, is GAGVSQSPSNKVTEKGKDVELRCDPISGHTALYWYRQSLGQGLEFLIYFQGNSAPDKSGLPSDRFSAERTGGSVSTLTIQRTQQEDSAVYLCASSAQGIRNTEAFFGQGTRLTVV.

This chain connects TRBV4-3 to TRBJ1-1; D is ambiguous. Germline CDR1 LGHNA, CDR2 YSLEER. The V end lost 0 bases, the J end lost 7 bases, and 9 bases lay between the germline ends. The CDR3 sequence is 13 residues long. In nucleotides, the CDR3 is TGCGCCAGCAGCCAAGATTCGCAGAATGAAGCTTTCTTT. Translation gives CASSQDSQNEAFF.

This rearrangement joins TRBV5-5 to TRBJ1-2, with D possibly matching TRBD1 (5 bases). V lost 9 bases, J lost 3 bases, and 27 bases lay in between. Germline CDR1 is SGHKS and CDR2 is YYEKEE (reference sequence). This CDR3 region has 17 residues. The CDR3 sequence is CAKYYSAGLGRDYGYTF. The CDR3 nucleotides read TGTGCCAAATACTATTCCGCCGGATTGGGCAGGGACTATGGCTACACCTTC. Using reference TRBV5-5 and TRBJ1-2 for the parts outside the CDR3, the full variable domain is DAGVTQSPTHLIKTRGQQVTLRCSPISGHKSVSWYQQVLGQGPQFIFQYYEKEERGRGNFPDRFSARQFPNYSSELNVNALLLGDSALYLCAKYYSAGLGRDYGYTFGSGTRLTVV.

The chain carries TRBV4-1 and TRBJ2-7; 9 nucleotides line up with TRBD1. V lost 2 bases to trimming and J lost 3 bases; unmatched junction nucleotides: 8. The V gene's germline CDR1 is MGHRA and CDR2 YSYEKL. The CDR3 consists of 16 residues. CDR3 loop: CASSQRGQGRNYEQYF. CDR3 nucleotides: TGCGCCAGCAGCCAAAGGGGACAGGGTAGGAACTACGAGCAGTACTTC.

A few counts support this clone. J is TRBJ1-3 and V is TRBV27; possibly TRBD1 for D (6 bases). Trimming shortened V by 8 bases and J by 4 bases, and 18 bases separated the two germline ends. CDR1 and CDR2 from the germline V gene are MNHEY and SMNVEV (reference sequence). This CDR3 spans 15 amino acids. The CDR3 protein is CASGAGGQTGNTIYF. The CDR3 DNA sequence: TGTGCCAGCGGGGCCGGTGGACAGACGGGAAACACCATATATTTT.

The gene calls are TRBV18 and TRBJ1-5; TRBD1 is a possible D gene (5 bases). Germline V gene lookup returns CDR1 KGHSH and CDR2 LQKENI. The CDR3 runs 16 residues. Between the trimmed V and J ends, which lost 3 bases and 6 bases, there was a span of 18 bases. CDR3 in DNA: TGTGCCAGCTCACCCCAAACCAAGCAGGGCGGTCAGCCCCAGCATTTT. Its protein product is CASSPQTKQGGQPQHF.

The chain combines TRBV25-1 with TRBJ1-1, with a weak D call TRBD1 (5 bases). With 7 bases removed from V and 0 bases from J, the gap between germline ends came to 9 bases. In germline, CDR1 is MGHDK, CDR2 SYGVNS. This CDR3 has 13 residues. The CDR3 coding sequence is TGTGCCAGCATCGGACACATGAACACTGAAGCTTTCTTT. Translating gives CASIGHMNTEAFF.

The rearrangement uses TRBV6-2 or TRBV6-3 and TRBJ1-2; D is uncertain. V was shortened by 6 bases and J by 4 bases, with 15 bases between the two germline ends. The CDR3 contains 14 residues. In germline, CDR1 is MNHEY, CDR2 SVGEGT. Written as DNA, the CDR3 is TGTGCCAGCAGCCAGACAACAAACGGCTATGGCTACACCTTC. It is translated as CASSQTTNGYGYTF.

The CDR3 spells CASRLTEYSESPLHF. In DNA, the CDR3 is TGTGCCAGCAGACTGACAGAATATTCGGAATCACCCCTCCACTTT. The chain has TRBV6-5 and TRBJ1-6; perhaps TRBD1 as D (5 bases). Trimming cost V 6 bases and J 10 bases, with 19 bases left between them. Germline lookup yields CDR1 MNHEY and CDR2 SVGAGI. CDR3 length: 15 amino acids.

V and J are TRBV3-1 (or the pseudogene TRBV3-2) and TRBJ1-1; 7 positions match TRBD1. Trimming took 5 bases from V and 0 from J; bases not matched to a gene: 6. Germline CDR1 and CDR2: LGHDT and YNNKEL (reference sequence). This CDR3 is 15 amino acids long. In DNA form, the CDR3 reads TGTGCCAGCAGCGCCAGGGGGAAGGTGAACACTGAAGCTTTCTTT. Protein sequence: CASSARGKVNTEAFF.

The V call is TRBV7-8, the J call TRBJ2-5, with D hard to call. CDR3 length: 12 amino acids. Trimming stripped 5 bases from V and 5 bases from J, with 9 bases between. The germline gives CDR1 SGHVS, CDR2 FQNEAQ. The DNA of the CDR3 is TGTGCCAGCAGCCCCACCCGGGAGACCCAGTACTTC. Its translation: CASSPTRETQYF.

The V gene is TRBV6-5, the J gene TRBJ2-3, with D perhaps TRBD1 (6 bases). CDR1 MNHEY and CDR2 SVGAGI come from the germline V gene. The CDR3 sequence is 14 residues long. V was cut by 6 bases and J by 2 bases, with 12 bases left in between. CDR3 in DNA: TGTGCCAGCAGGCTCGACAGGAACACAGATACGCAGTATTTT. Its protein is CASRLDRNTDTQYF.

This chain joins TRBV11-2 and TRBJ1-1; D is ambiguous. The V end lost 5 bases, the J end lost 5 bases, and 12 bases lay between the germline ends. CDR1 and CDR2 from the germline V gene are SGHAT and FQNNGV. The CDR3 runs 13 residues. Here the CDR3 DNA reads TGTGCCAGCAGCCCGGAGGTGGGTACTGAAGCTTTCTTT. Translating it yields CASSPEVGTEAFF. Drawing the rest from reference TRBV11-2 and TRBJ1-1, the complete variable domain is EAGVAQSPRYKIIEKRQSVAFWCNPISGHATLYWYQQILGQGPKLLIQFQNNGVVDDSQLPKDRFSAERLKGVDSTLKIQPAKLEDSAVYLCASSPEVGTEAFFGQGTRLTVV.

This rearrangement joins TRBV19 to TRBJ1-2; the match to TRBD1 covers 10 bases. This CDR3 is built from 15 residues. Trimming removed 4 bases from V and 4 bases from J; junction bases left unmatched: 6. Germline CDR1 reads LNHDA; CDR2 reads SQIVND (reference sequence). CDR3 sequence (DNA): TGTGCCAGTAGTACCCGGACAGGGGGACTCTATGGCTACACCTTC. Translation gives CASSTRTGGLYGYTF.

V and J are TRBV19 and TRBJ2-3; 9 positions match TRBD1. The germline V gene encodes CDR1 LNHDA and CDR2 SQIVND (reference sequence). The trim removed 10 bases at V and 8 bases at J, leaving 19 bases unmatched. This CDR3 has 16 amino acids. The CDR3 coding sequence is TGTGCCACCCTATTAACCCCGGGACAGGGTGCGGGTACGCAGTATTTT. This gives the protein CATLLTPGQGAGTQYF. The full variable domain, in which reference TRBV19 and TRBJ2-3 provide the parts outside the CDR3, is DGGITQSPKYLFRKEGQNVTLSCEQNLNHDAMYWYRQDPGQGLRLIYYSQIVNDFQKGDIAEGYSVSREKKESFPLTVTSAQKNPTAFYLCATLLTPGQGAGTQYFGPGTRLTVL.

V and J are TRBV18 and TRBJ2-2, with D possibly TRBD1 on 6 matching bases. The CDR3 runs to 17 residues. Germline CDR1 reads KGHSH; CDR2 reads LQKENI. V was trimmed by 0 bases and J by 5 bases, leaving 16 bases between them. The DNA for the CDR3 is TGTGCCAGCTCACCACCGGTACAGGGCGTTAGGACCGGGGAGCTGTTTTTT. Translated: CASSPPVQGVRTGELFF.

This chain links TRBV19 with TRBJ1-4, with TRBD1 identical over 7 bases. Germline V lookup: CDR1 LNHDA, CDR2 SQIVND (reference sequence). With 4 bases clipped from V and 7 bases from J, the junction kept 9 bases outside the gene matches. The CDR3 covers 15 residues. The CDR3 coding sequence is TGTGCCAGTAGTACTACAGGGGCTATTGGTGAAAAACTGTTTTTT. It specifies CASSTTGAIGEKLFF.